This TCR beta chain was obtained from a study of shared clonotypes between healthy human individuals. Study-wide context: CD4 naive and CD4 memory each took three plates per donor, while CD8 naive took two and CD8 memory one.

Germline-derived CDR1 and CDR2 are MDHEN and SYDVKM. V lost 3 bases and J lost 2, with 8 bases in between. The CDR3 contains 13 residues. Method: immunoSEQ multiplex PCR; TCRdb's copy keeps in-frame clones and lacks some. The sample lists approximately 710,000 clones, about 90% occurring once. This sequence joins TRBV28 and TRBJ2-7; D is undetermined. The sample taken for sequencing was memory CD8+ T cells from PBMCs. The subset denotes: CD45RO+ cells pooled with CCR7-negative TemRA cells. This TCR was sampled from a man aged 18 to 35 in good health. Some clones in this sample may be carry-over from other donors' samples. CDR3 nucleotides: TGTGCCAGCAGTTTTACAGAGACCTACGAGCAGTACTTC. This translates into CASSFTETYEQYF.